This TCR beta chain was recorded in a study of blood T cell repertoires in COVID-19. At the level of the study: Collection of acute and convalescent COVID-19 samples took place in the United States, Italy and Spain. Sources were T cells, B-cell-depleted T cells, or PBMCs; the material itself was cDNA or gDNA.

The repertoire was sequenced with immunoSEQ multiplex PCR; TCRdb's copy has only in-frame clones and lacks some. The sample shows more than 110,000 clones, more than 70% of them seen only once. V lost 0 bases to trimming and J lost 6 bases, with 11 bases between them. The CDR3 length is 14 residues. CDR1 is SGHTA and CDR2 is FQGNSA in the germline V gene. This TCR came from a man in his forties with acute COVID-19. This chain connects TRBV7-2 to TRBJ1-2; D is ambiguous. The sequenced sample was PBMCs or T cells enriched from blood (not recorded which). CDR3 residues: CASSLAGRWDGYTF. CDR3 in DNA: TGTGCCAGCAGCTTAGCGGGCCGGTGGGATGGCTACACCTTC.